These T cell receptor beta chains were read from a single sample in a study of blood T cells in healthy people across ages. TCRdb used MiXCR to reprocess the 5' RACE reads, holding one entry per CDR3 protein. The sample holds over 1.5 million distinct CDR3 sequences, about 50% seen once. Sequenced: blood. These receptors came from a woman aged 35 to 49 in good health. The CDR3 runs from the conserved cysteine through the conserved F or W.

cdr3_length j_call v_call cdr3_aa
12 TRBJ2-1 TRBV6-2/TRBV6-3 CASSKTLLGQFF
15 TRBJ2-5 TRBV7-2 CASSLRGAAQETQYF
18 TRBJ2-6 TRBV7-2 CASSLVGQFLTGANVLTF
12 TRBJ2-1 TRBV5-4 CASISGDNEQFF
14 TRBJ2-5 TRBV20-1 CSARAGQGKETQYF
13 TRBJ2-3 TRBV6-1 CASSDPPRDTQYF
14 TRBJ1-1 TRBV9 CASTKGGLNTEAFF
16 TRBJ2-1 TRBV4-2 CASSPLQGDSYNEQFF
16 TRBJ2-1 TRBV5-1 CASSHSGGYPYNEQFF
16 TRBJ2-2 TRBV5-1 CASSPGDRINTGELFF
14 TRBJ1-2 TRBV4-1 CASSQEWAGGGYTF
14 TRBJ2-1 TRBV4-2 CASSLDSPITEQFF
15 TRBJ1-2 TRBV4-2 CASSQEPGQAYGYTF
16 TRBJ2-5 TRBV18 CASSPRTGEPQETQYF
14 TRBJ2-3 TRBV20-1 CSASGGPRADTQYF
16 TRBJ2-1 TRBV15 CATSRGAGTRYNEQFF
12 TRBJ2-1 TRBV10-3 CATWSGRAEQFF
16 TRBJ2-1 TRBV6-7 CASSSLSAGGDNEQFF
15 TRBJ1-4 TRBV7-2 CASSFWQITDEKLFF
14 TRBJ1-2 TRBV10-3 CAISEGQRGYGYTF
16 TRBJ2-7 TRBV4-2 CASSQEAQGVSYKQYF
15 TRBJ2-5 TRBV6-2/TRBV6-3 CASSYAGALQETQYF
16 TRBJ2-1 TRBV29-1 CSVEAPDRSSYNEQFF
12 TRBJ2-1 TRBV20-1 CSAVGGANEQFF
15 TRBJ2-3 TRBV6-5 CASSYRAANTDTQYF
13 TRBJ2-7 TRBV29-1 CSGRDRITYEQYF
15 TRBJ1-1 TRBV27 CADRWGRGRGTEAFF
13 TRBJ2-5 TRBV6-2/TRBV6-3 CASSSSRRSDQYF
17 TRBJ1-4 TRBV15 CATSRAQDRAFNEKLFF
12 TRBJ1-2 TRBV29-1 CSVERGVSGYTF
14 TRBJ2-7 TRBV6-5 CASRTGTEAYEQYF
20 TRBJ2-5 TRBV7-2 CASSFTPGLGTPVYLETQYF
13 TRBJ2-3 TRBV7-2 CASLSQSTDTQYF
14 TRBJ2-1 TRBV29-1 CSAAGTEKGHEQFF
16 TRBJ2-7 TRBV21-1 CASSVGTGGPLCEQYF
15 TRBJ2-4 TRBV6-1 CASSDWRGGADIQYF
19 TRBJ2-1 TRBV6-5 CASSYSSPTGGANYNEQFF
15 . TRBV6-6 CASRTILQGRHEQYF
16 TRBJ1-5 TRBV20-1 CSARDRDRGDNQPQHF
13 TRBJ1-2 TRBV20-1 CSASADRNYGYTF
14 TRBJ2-3 TRBV11-2 CASSLELHTDTQYF
17 TRBJ2-3 TRBV6-1 CASRVGTGTKVADTQYF
14 TRBJ2-3 TRBV7-2 CASSREAWTDTQYF
15 TRBJ1-2 TRBV6-1 CASSEVQGDNYGYTF
14 TRBJ1-1 TRBV27 CASSLGTAVGEAFF
15 TRBJ2-3 TRBV6-2/TRBV6-3 CASSATGTGMDTQYF
14 . TRBV20-1 CSARDCQGFYEQYF
15 TRBJ1-4 TRBV4-3 CASSPSGTGVSKLFF
16 TRBJ1-6 TRBV11-2 CASSSLQAVYNSPLHF
14 TRBJ2-1 TRBV13 CASREGIGYNEQFF
14 TRBJ2-5 TRBV15 CATSGGTFQETQYF
15 TRBJ2-1 TRBV20-1 CSASPSTPRGSEQFF
15 TRBJ2-5 TRBV28 CASRPRGGRGNEQYF
13 TRBJ2-7 TRBV20-1 CSARPQDVAEQYF
15 TRBJ1-4 TRBV5-5 CASSWGPDHNEKLFF
13 TRBJ1-6 TRBV21-1 CANYAGANSPLHF
15 TRBJ1-4 TRBV7-2 CASSSDRGYGEKLFF
15 TRBJ2-1 TRBV7-9 CASSVRGQGNNEQFF
15 TRBJ2-1 TRBV21-1 CASSKEGRGYNEQFF